A single T cell receptor (beta chain) is shown here with its context. These data originate in a study of shared T cell receptors in the human thymus. The CDR3 runs 15 residues. Germline V gene data show CDR1 as KGHSH and CDR2 as LQKENI. Trimming took 3 bases from V and 3 from J; bases not matched to a gene: 6. Method: immunoSEQ multiplex PCR; TCRdb's copy keeps in-frame clones and lacks some. The sample contains roughly 500,000 clones, around 82% of which appear only once. These records were also assigned to another study, of human thymus T cells. That study adds: Having corrective surgery for congenital heart defects, healthy Finnish infants were the ones who donated. Corrective cardiac operations yielded the resected thymus tissue. It looked as if thymic and blood repertoires used V and J genes in a biased way. As related research reported, thymic repertoires overlapped highly among unrelated individuals.

Sequencing was carried out using thymocytes. The chain has TRBV18 and TRBJ1-2, with 8 nucleotides matching TRBD1. The sequence derives from a boy less than two years old with a congenital heart defect. This chain's CDR3 is CASSPLGQGHYGYTF. The CDR3 nucleotides are TGTGCCAGCTCACCTCTCGGACAGGGACACTATGGCTACACCTTC.